The 7 T cell receptor beta chains below all came from one sample that was sequenced in a study of blood T cell repertoires in COVID-19. Profiling relied on immunoSEQ multiplex PCR, and the TCRdb table lists in-frame clones only, not all of them. The sample shows about 320,000 clones, over 90% of them seen only once. Material for sequencing was PBMCs or T cells enriched from blood (not recorded which). The receptors shown here come from a woman aged 25 to 39 who had been exposed to COVID-19.

The chain recombines TRBV7-9 with TRBJ1-3, with D uncertain. Trimming stripped 2 bases from V and 7 bases from J, with 15 bases between. Germline lookup yields CDR1 SEHNR and CDR2 FQNEAQ (reference sequence). This CDR3 is 15 amino acids long. CDR3 protein: CASSLMAGAENTIYF. CDR3 DNA: TGTGCCAGCAGCTTAATGGCGGGAGCCGAGAACACCATATATTTT.

This clone was picked up one time. The chain couples TRBV2 to TRBJ2-7; 12 bases align to TRBD1. Losses at the gene ends were 8 bases for V and 9 bases for J; bases not matched to a gene: 14. Germline CDR1 and CDR2: SNHLY and FYNNEI. The CDR3 spans 15 residues. CDR3 nucleotides: TGTGCCAGCCGGCTTACCGGGACAGGGGGCTTCAGGCAGTACTTC. Its protein is CASRLTGTGGFRQYF. The complete variable domain, with remaining parts taken from reference TRBV2 and TRBJ2-7, reads EPEVTQTPSHQVTQMGQEVILRCVPISNHLYFYWYRQILGQKVEFLVSFYNNEISEKSEIFDDQFSVERPDGSNFTLKIRSTKLEDSAMYFCASRLTGTGGFRQYFGPGTRLTVT.

This chain connects TRBV10-3 to TRBJ1-1; no clear D. Germline V gene lookup returns CDR1 ENHRY and CDR2 SYGVKD. The V and J ends lost 7 bases and 0 bases respectively, with 9 bases between them. CDR3 size: 13 residues. For the CDR3, the DNA is TGTGCCATCAAAGCGGATATGAACACTGAAGCTTTCTTT. It specifies CAIKADMNTEAFF.

The V call is TRBV24-1, the J call TRBJ1-2; D may be TRBD1 (6 bases). Germline-derived CDR1 and CDR2 are KGHDR and SFDVKD. The CDR3 loop spans 16 amino acids. Trimming took off 2 bases at V and 8 bases at J, with 20 bases between the two ends. CDR3: CATSDSKTGRLEGYTF. The CDR3 coding sequence is TGTGCCACCAGTGATTCCAAGACAGGCAGGTTAGAAGGCTACACCTTC.

The J gene is TRBJ1-2, the V gene TRBV6-2 or TRBV6-3, with D possibly TRBD1 on 6 matching bases. The CDR3 extends over 13 amino acids. Deletions cut 6 bases from V and 6 bases from J, with 14 bases between. Germline values: CDR1 MNHEY, CDR2 SVGEGT. CDR3 coding DNA: TGTGCCAGCAGCACAGGGATCATGAATGGCTACACCTTC. This translates into CASSTGIMNGYTF.

CDR3 amino acids: CASSETEGRSHSPLHF. CDR3 bases: TGTGCCAGCAGTGAAACGGAGGGGCGCAGCCATTCACCCCTCCACTTT. The rearrangement joins TRBV6-1 to TRBJ1-6; D possibly corresponds to TRBD1 (5 bases). The CDR3 runs 16 residues. Germline V CDR1 and CDR2: MNHNS, SASEGT. Deletions cut 2 bases from V and 8 bases from J, with 16 bases between.

The chain joins TRBV21-1 to TRBJ1-4; whether TRBD1, the table's D call, matches the DNA was not checked. TRBV21-1 is a documented pseudogene. The CDR3 is made up of 18 amino acids. The CDR3: CASSYENGDRDWGEKLFF. Here the CDR3 DNA reads TGTGCCAGCAGCTACGAAAACGGGGACAGGGATTGGGGTGAAAAACTGTTTTTT.